This record looks at one T cell receptor (beta chain) sequence and its context. In its sample, this clone was seen once. Its antigen is currently not known. Base qualities are not provided; no much larger clone lies one nucleotide away. The immunoSEQ two-step, bias-controlled multiplex PCR assay was used to amplify TRB CDR3 regions from genomic DNA. An Illumina NextSeq 500 was used to sequence the CDR3 libraries. Turning to the authors' computational methods: Initial alignment and bioinformatics, including bias normalization against synthetic CDR3 analogs, were performed with the immunoSEQ Analyzer platform. V, D and J genes were annotated according to IMGT database definitions. Further TRBV analyses used VDJtools version 1.1.10 and the R package tcR version 2.2.1.11 with default settings. GLIPH analysis was done using default settings in version 1.0. Significant clonotype frequency changes were tested by 2-sided binomial test with Benjamini-Hochberg correction (alpha = 0.01) in CDR3 sequences with at least 5 reads. Held by TCRdb, this immuneACCESS table contains in-frame sequences only and omits some clones. Under half of the omission traces to an unresolved V gene where checked; the cause of the rest is unknown. That table furnishes V, J and clone size, whereas the DNA furnished D and trimming. The sample table shows about 48,000 clones, and 85% to 95% are seen once. Around 3% of the sample is in the top ten clones.

Sample time point, as interpreted from the label and publication: before start of T cell therapy. Patients were solid-organ transplant recipients with drug-resistant/recurrent cytomegalovirus. Ten of the trial participants were picked for repertoire analysis depending on whether post-therapy peripheral blood mononuclear cells were available. Viable CD3+CD8+CD4- lymphocytes were isolated from PBMCs by sorting on a BD FACSAria III. The Qiagen DNeasy Kit was used to extract genomic DNA from the sorted cells. Trimmed from V: 1 base; trimmed from J: 9 bases; junction bases lacking a gene match: 5. Counted from cysteine to phenylalanine, this CDR3 has 15 amino acids. This entry keeps only the CDR3 DNA: 45 bases, framed from base 1. The germline V gene provides CDR1 SQVTM and CDR2 ANQGSEA. This sample is drawn from a study of T cell therapy after organ transplantation (dated 2019 in TCRdb). Concerning the study at large: The therapy products consisted of autologous CMV-specific T cells grown in vitro for approximately two weeks using a peptide pool of 30 HLA class I and II CMV epitopes. Before T cell therapy commenced, pretherapy samples of peripheral blood were collected. Across 2 to 6 intravenous infusions, patients got a median of 1.92 x 10^8 CMV-specific T cells. A follow-up TRBV repertoire analysis was performed on an open-label phase I trial of autologous CMV-specific adoptive T cell therapy in solid-organ transplant recipients. About 80% of the ten patients were classed as clinical responders and two as nonresponders. Of the roughly 10 patients, only seven or eight had long-term post-therapy samples available. Patients were given up to 6 doses of T cells at 2-week intervals and were followed for 29 weeks after finishing therapy.

On the study overall, not on this receptor specifically: Because the cohort was small, confounders such as concurrent antirejection and antiviral medications could not be assessed. Both transferred clonotypes and endogenous clonotypes not detected in the therapy products appeared to be included in post-therapy reconstitution. Before therapy, nonresponders had marked clonal expansions, and their repertoires changed minimally after therapy. Few detected expansions in nonresponders may reflect reduced sample coverage from poor CD8+ T cell yield. The fold change in CD8 clonality after therapy was inversely correlated with pretherapy clonality, which suggests that less biased repertoires were more open to remodeling.

The rearrangement joined TRBV29-1 to TRBJ2-1; 14 bases in the junction line up with TRBD2. The clonotype comes from a human patient who had received a solid organ transplant and had CMV disease. Sample: CD8+ T cells from blood, taken before autologous CMV-specific T cell therapy. DNA sequence: TGCAGCGTTGAAGGACTAGCGGGAGGGTTCAGTGAGCAGTTCTTC. This yields the protein CSVEGLAGGFSEQFF.